The subject of this entry is one TCR beta chain. As yet, its antigen is unknown. The V gene's germline CDR1 is DFQATT and CDR2 SNEGSKA (reference sequence). This CDR3 spans 15 amino acids. The V and J ends lost 4 bases and 12 bases, in that order; junction bases with no gene match: 12. The sample comes from a study of response to subunit inactivated influenza vaccine. Study-level points and caveats: T cells newly recruited by each seasonal influenza vaccination are few, the authors suggested.

TCRdb fed the RT-PCR reads into MiXCR, producing one record per CDR3 protein. The top ten clones hold around 6.5% of a sample with hundreds of thousands of distinct CDR3 sequences, about 15% of them seen once. This receptor was identified in a man over 45 who received an inactivated influenza vaccine. Material: PBMCs from blood, obtained roughly 15 days before vaccination. This chain links TRBV20-1 with TRBJ2-1; 13 bases match TRBD2. The CDR3 protein is CSANPTSGGLRGQFF. The DNA for the CDR3 is TGCAGTGCTAACCCGACTAGCGGGGGGTTAAGAGGGCAGTTCTTC.